This T cell receptor beta chain comes out of a study of blood T cell repertoires in COVID-19. Study-level information: The United States, Italy and Spain provided the acute and convalescent COVID-19 samples.

The method was immunoSEQ multiplex PCR; TCRdb's version includes in-frame clones alone and lacks a portion of them. The top ten clones hold around 11% of a sample with about 240,000 clones, more than 75% of them seen once. The CDR3 totals 15 residues. With 2 bases removed from V and 0 bases from J, the gap between germline ends came to 11 bases. Germline lookup yields CDR1 SGHRS and CDR2 YFSETQ. The receptor was isolated from a woman in her sixties or seventies with active or convalescent COVID-19. Sample: peripheral blood. The chain joins TRBV5-1 to TRBJ1-1; D is unclear. The CDR3 region has the DNA TGCGCCAGCAGCTTAGGGAGCGGGATGAACACTGAAGCTTTCTTT. Translating it yields CASSLGSGMNTEAFF.